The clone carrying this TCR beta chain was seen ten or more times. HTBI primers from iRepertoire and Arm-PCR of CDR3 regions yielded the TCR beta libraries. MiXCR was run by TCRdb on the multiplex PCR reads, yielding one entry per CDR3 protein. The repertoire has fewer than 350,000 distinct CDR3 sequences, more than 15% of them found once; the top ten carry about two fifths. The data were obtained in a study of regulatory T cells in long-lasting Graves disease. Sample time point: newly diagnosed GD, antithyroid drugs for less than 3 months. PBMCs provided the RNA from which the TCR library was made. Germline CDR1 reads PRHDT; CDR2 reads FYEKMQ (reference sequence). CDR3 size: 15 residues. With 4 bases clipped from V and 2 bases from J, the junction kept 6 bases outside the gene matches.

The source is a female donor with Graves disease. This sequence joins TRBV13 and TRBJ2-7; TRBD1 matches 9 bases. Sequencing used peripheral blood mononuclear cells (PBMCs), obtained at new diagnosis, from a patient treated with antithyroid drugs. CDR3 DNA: TGTGCCAGCAGCTCATGGGGACAGGGCCCCTACGAGCAGTACTTC. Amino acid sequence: CASSSWGQGPYEQYF.